This TCR beta chain was sequenced in a study of control samples from healthy donors and cancer patients. Assay used: immunoSEQ multiplex PCR; TCRdb lists only in-frame clones, some missing. The sample includes approximately 71,000 clones, about nine tenths of them seen just once. The length of the CDR3 is 16 residues. Trimming took off 0 bases at V and 4 bases at J, with 15 bases between the two ends. Germline CDR1 and CDR2: LGHDT and YNNKEL (reference sequence). The sequenced sample consisted of PBMCs. The chain has TRBV3-1 (or the pseudogene TRBV3-2) and TRBJ1-2; no definite D call. The sequence was collected from a man aged 60 to 75 with lung cancer. This CDR3 is CASSQDVWASIYGYTF. CDR3 nucleotide sequence: TGTGCCAGCAGCCAAGATGTCTGGGCCAGCATCTATGGCTACACCTTC.